This T cell receptor (beta chain) derives from a study of shared clonotypes between healthy human individuals. Germline V gives CDR1 SEHNR, CDR2 FQNEAQ (reference sequence). V was pared by 1 base and J by 5 bases, with 4 bases of the junction left unmatched. This CDR3 spans 14 amino acids. Each subset's genomic DNA was shared equally among a number of immunoSEQ plates. Unsorted PBMC replicate PCRs used 250 to 300 ng DNA, tens of thousands of T cell genomes. TCRdb's table, derived via immunoSEQ multiplex PCR, lists solely in-frame clones and lacks some. In the table there are roughly 500,000 clones, about 72% of which are singletons.

This chain connects TRBV7-9 to TRBJ2-7; 8 nucleotides line up with TRBD1. Material for sequencing was PBMCs. The TCR originated in a woman aged 40 to 49 in good health. Some clones in this sample may be carry-over from other donors' samples. In nucleotides, the CDR3 is TGTGCCAGCAGCTTAGAGGCAGGGGGCCACGAGCAGTACTTC. It codes for CASSLEAGGHEQYF.